This entry features one T cell receptor (beta chain) sequence. The data were taken from a study of control samples from healthy donors and cancer patients. Generated by immunoSEQ multiplex PCR, the TCRdb table keeps only in-frame clones and is missing some. The table lists fewer than 200,000 clones, 85% to 95% of them singletons. The CDR3 has 13 amino acids. The germline V gene encodes CDR1 LGHDT and CDR2 YNNKEL (reference sequence). Deletions cut 4 bases from V and 6 bases from J, with 13 bases between. Source material: blood. This TCR was recovered from a man between 18 and 35 years old in good health. The chain has TRBV3-1 (or the pseudogene TRBV3-2) and TRBJ2-7, with D perhaps matching TRBD2 (5 bases). CDR3 DNA sequence: TGTGCCAGCAGCCTCACTAGTTTCGGCGAGCAGTACTTC. It encodes CASSLTSFGEQYF.